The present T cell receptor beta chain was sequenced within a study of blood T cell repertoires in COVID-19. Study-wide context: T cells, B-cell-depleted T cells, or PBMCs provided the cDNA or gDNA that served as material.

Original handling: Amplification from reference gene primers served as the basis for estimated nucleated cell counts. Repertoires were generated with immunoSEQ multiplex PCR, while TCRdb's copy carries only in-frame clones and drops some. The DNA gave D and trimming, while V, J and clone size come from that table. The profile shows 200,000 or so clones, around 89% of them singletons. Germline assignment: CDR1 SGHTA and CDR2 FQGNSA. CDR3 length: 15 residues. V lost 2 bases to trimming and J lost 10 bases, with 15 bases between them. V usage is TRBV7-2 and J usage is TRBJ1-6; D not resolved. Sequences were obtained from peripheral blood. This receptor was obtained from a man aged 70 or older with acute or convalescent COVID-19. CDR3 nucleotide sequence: TGTGCCAGCAGCTTATTAGGCCAGATCAGGTCACCCCTCCACTTT. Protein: CASSLLGQIRSPLHF.